This is a list of T cell receptor beta chains from one sample in a study of blood T cell repertoires in COVID-19. Some clones are missing from TCRdb's copy, which holds only in-frame ones; the method was immunoSEQ multiplex PCR. The table lists about 200,000 clones, roughly 84% of them singletons. The source material was peripheral blood. The receptors stem from a human donor in a cohort sampled during active COVID-19. Each CDR3 is given with its conserved first and last residue. Fields, in order: D gene, J gene, clone size, V gene, CDR3 protein, CDR3 DNA. A D gene is named only where the DNA matches it firmly. Not every row has a clone size; where given, it reads once, few, many or a size class.

d_call: .; j_call: TRBJ1-5; clone_size: medium-sized; v_call: TRBV2; cdr3_aa: CASRGLGEAGQPQHF; cdr3_nt: TGTGCCAGCAGGGGGTTGGGGGAGGCAGGTCAGCCCCAGCATTTT
d_call: TRBD1; j_call: TRBJ1-1; clone_size: .; v_call: TRBV27; cdr3_aa: CASSDRGQNTEAFF; cdr3_nt: TGTGCCAGCAGTGACAGGGGGCAGAACACTGAAGCTTTCTTT
d_call: .; j_call: TRBJ1-6; clone_size: .; v_call: TRBV5-1; cdr3_aa: CASSGTGRHNSPLHF; cdr3_nt: TGCGCCAGCAGCGGGACCGGGAGACATAATTCACCCCTCCACTTT
d_call: .; j_call: TRBJ1-5; clone_size: .; v_call: TRBV7-2; cdr3_aa: CASSLASRNQPQHF; cdr3_nt: TGTGCCAGCAGCTTAGCGAGCCGAAATCAGCCCCAGCATTTT
d_call: TRBD1; j_call: TRBJ1-3; clone_size: .; v_call: TRBV27; cdr3_aa: CASTQDREASGNTIYF; cdr3_nt: TGTGCCAGCACCCAGGACAGGGAGGCGTCTGGAAACACCATATATTTT
d_call: .; j_call: TRBJ2-2; clone_size: few; v_call: TRBV28; cdr3_aa: CASSFLPQGSRPGELFF; cdr3_nt: TGTGCCAGCAGTTTCCTACCGCAGGGGAGCAGGCCCGGGGAGCTGTTTTTT
d_call: TRBD2; j_call: TRBJ2-7; clone_size: .; v_call: TRBV4-1; cdr3_aa: CASSQGGLAGTGEQYF; cdr3_nt: TGCGCCAGCAGCCAAGGGGGACTAGCGGGAACTGGCGAGCAGTACTTC
d_call: .; j_call: TRBJ2-4; clone_size: .; v_call: TRBV5-1; cdr3_aa: CASSFASGALSKNIQYF; cdr3_nt: TGCGCCAGCAGCTTCGCCTCAGGGGCTCTCTCCAAAAACATTCAGTACTTC
d_call: .; j_call: TRBJ2-6; clone_size: .; v_call: TRBV27; cdr3_aa: CASSLYTGNTGANVLTF; cdr3_nt: TGTGCCAGCAGTTTATACACAGGGAATACGGGGGCCAACGTCCTGACTTTC
d_call: .; j_call: TRBJ2-7; clone_size: .; v_call: TRBV14; cdr3_aa: CASSHLRGGYEQYF; cdr3_nt: TGTGCCAGCAGCCACCTAAGAGGGGGCTACGAGCAGTACTTC
d_call: TRBD1; j_call: TRBJ2-5; clone_size: .; v_call: TRBV7-2; cdr3_aa: CASSLVPTGGEETQYF; cdr3_nt: TGTGCCAGCAGCTTAGTCCCCACAGGGGGCGAGGAGACCCAGTACTTC
d_call: TRBD2; j_call: TRBJ2-7; clone_size: .; v_call: TRBV6-2/TRBV6-3; cdr3_aa: CASSLRTSGGTMGEQYF; cdr3_nt: TGTGCCAGCAGCCTGAGGACTAGCGGGGGAACTATGGGCGAGCAGTACTTC
d_call: TRBD2; j_call: TRBJ2-1; clone_size: .; v_call: TRBV6-2/TRBV6-3; cdr3_aa: CASSPLAGGLHEQFF; cdr3_nt: TGTGCCAGCAGTCCACTAGCGGGAGGTTTGCATGAGCAGTTCTTC
d_call: .; j_call: TRBJ2-7; clone_size: .; v_call: TRBV5-1; cdr3_aa: CASSLDRKYEQYF; cdr3_nt: TGCGCCAGCAGCTTGGACAGGAAATACGAGCAGTACTTC
d_call: TRBD1; j_call: TRBJ2-1; clone_size: .; v_call: TRBV27; cdr3_aa: CASSHALGTVYNEQFF; cdr3_nt: TGTGCCAGCAGTCACGCCCTCGGGACAGTCTACAATGAGCAGTTCTTC
d_call: .; j_call: TRBJ2-6; clone_size: few; v_call: TRBV5-1; cdr3_aa: CASNRGSGANVLTF; cdr3_nt: TGCGCCAGCAATCGGGGATCTGGGGCCAACGTCCTGACTTTC
d_call: TRBD2; j_call: TRBJ2-1; clone_size: .; v_call: TRBV18; cdr3_aa: CASSPGLAGNEQFF; cdr3_nt: TGTGCCAGCTCACCAGGACTAGCGGGAAATGAGCAGTTCTTC
d_call: TRBD1; j_call: TRBJ1-1; clone_size: .; v_call: TRBV2; cdr3_aa: CASIDRGLPNTEAFF; cdr3_nt: TGTGCCAGCATAGACAGGGGACTACCGAACACTGAAGCTTTCTTT
d_call: TRBD2; j_call: TRBJ2-7; clone_size: .; v_call: TRBV14; cdr3_aa: CASSQGASGLYEQYF; cdr3_nt: TGTGCCAGCAGCCAAGGGGCTAGCGGCCTTTACGAGCAGTACTTC
d_call: TRBD1; j_call: TRBJ1-6; clone_size: .; v_call: TRBV6-5; cdr3_aa: CASRGTAQNSPLHF; cdr3_nt: TGTGCCAGCCGCGGGACAGCCCAAAATTCACCCCTCCACTTT
d_call: TRBD1; j_call: TRBJ2-2; clone_size: .; v_call: TRBV13; cdr3_aa: CASSLGGQGAPGELFF; cdr3_nt: TGTGCCAGCAGCTTAGGGGGACAGGGAGCCCCCGGGGAGCTGTTTTTT
d_call: TRBD1; j_call: TRBJ1-6; clone_size: few; v_call: TRBV30; cdr3_aa: CAWSAAGGLWDSPLHF; cdr3_nt: TGTGCCTGGAGTGCAGCAGGGGGCCTATGGGATTCACCCCTCCACTTT
d_call: .; j_call: TRBJ1-1; clone_size: .; v_call: TRBV3-1/TRBV3-2; cdr3_aa: CASSRGVNTEAFF; cdr3_nt: TGTGCCAGCAGCCGGGGAGTGAACACTGAAGCTTTCTTT
d_call: TRBD2; j_call: TRBJ2-7; clone_size: .; v_call: TRBV5-1; cdr3_aa: CASSLTSGVYEQYF; cdr3_nt: TGCGCCAGCAGCTTGACTAGCGGGGTGTACGAGCAGTACTTC
d_call: TRBD2; j_call: TRBJ2-1; clone_size: .; v_call: TRBV7-2; cdr3_aa: CASSLPGGRAVNEQFF; cdr3_nt: TGTGCCAGCAGCTTACCTGGCGGGAGGGCCGTCAATGAGCAGTTCTTC
d_call: TRBD1; j_call: TRBJ2-3; clone_size: once; v_call: TRBV28; cdr3_aa: CASSAGQGNTDTQYF; cdr3_nt: TGTGCCAGCAGTGCTGGACAGGGGAACACAGATACGCAGTATTTT
d_call: TRBD2; j_call: TRBJ2-2; clone_size: .; v_call: TRBV5-4; cdr3_aa: CASSPRGGLALTNTGELFF; cdr3_nt: TGTGCCAGCAGCCCGCGGGGGGGACTAGCGCTTACGAACACCGGGGAGCTGTTTTTT
d_call: .; j_call: TRBJ2-5; clone_size: .; v_call: TRBV24-1; cdr3_aa: CATSDFAPGQKETQYF; cdr3_nt: TGTGCCACCAGTGATTTTGCACCGGGACAAAAAGAGACCCAGTACTTC
d_call: .; j_call: TRBJ1-4; clone_size: .; v_call: TRBV19; cdr3_aa: CASSSGRGRNEKLFF; cdr3_nt: TGTGCCAGTAGTTCCGGTAGGGGTAGGAATGAAAAACTGTTTTTT
d_call: TRBD1; j_call: TRBJ1-2; clone_size: .; v_call: TRBV3-1/TRBV3-2; cdr3_aa: CASSRLGDSIANYGYTF; cdr3_nt: TGTGCCAGCAGCCGACTTGGGGACAGCATAGCTAACTATGGCTACACCTTC
d_call: TRBD1; j_call: TRBJ1-2; clone_size: .; v_call: TRBV2; cdr3_aa: CASRLQGSDWSGYTF; cdr3_nt: TGTGCCAGCAGGTTACAGGGGAGTGATTGGAGTGGCTACACCTTC
d_call: TRBD1; j_call: TRBJ2-5; clone_size: .; v_call: TRBV19; cdr3_aa: CASSPEDRVGETQYF; cdr3_nt: TGTGCCAGTAGCCCGGAGGACAGGGTAGGGGAGACCCAGTACTTC
d_call: TRBD1; j_call: TRBJ2-6; clone_size: .; v_call: TRBV27; cdr3_aa: CASSFRPRDSSFSGANVLTF; cdr3_nt: TGTGCCAGCAGTTTTCGCCCCCGGGACAGTTCCTTCTCTGGGGCCAACGTCCTGACTTTC
d_call: .; j_call: TRBJ2-5; clone_size: .; v_call: TRBV24-1; cdr3_aa: CATSDPPRQSSQETQYF; cdr3_nt: TGTGCCACCAGTGACCCTCCTCGACAGTCCTCCCAAGAGACCCAGTACTTC
d_call: .; j_call: TRBJ2-7; clone_size: once; v_call: TRBV6-6; cdr3_aa: CASSSQGPNINEQYF; cdr3_nt: TGTGCCAGCAGTTCACAGGGACCCAATATTAACGAGCAGTACTTC
d_call: .; j_call: TRBJ2-2; clone_size: .; v_call: TRBV7-8; cdr3_aa: CASSRSSTGELFF; cdr3_nt: TGTGCCAGCAGCCGGAGTAGCACCGGGGAGCTGTTTTTT
d_call: .; j_call: TRBJ2-1; clone_size: .; v_call: TRBV6-5; cdr3_aa: CASSLGSNEQFF; cdr3_nt: TGTGCCAGCAGTTTAGGGAGCAATGAGCAGTTCTTC
d_call: .; j_call: TRBJ1-1; clone_size: .; v_call: TRBV5-1; cdr3_aa: CASSLDGQMNTEAFF; cdr3_nt: TGCGCCAGCAGCTTGGATGGACAGATGAACACTGAAGCTTTCTTT
d_call: TRBD2; j_call: TRBJ2-7; clone_size: .; v_call: TRBV6-5; cdr3_aa: CASSYPAGGDYEQYF; cdr3_nt: TGTGCCAGCAGTTACCCGGCGGGGGGAGACTACGAGCAGTACTTC
d_call: TRBD1; j_call: TRBJ1-2; clone_size: .; v_call: TRBV19; cdr3_aa: CATTDRGYRYGYTF; cdr3_nt: TGTGCCACCACGGACAGGGGGTACCGCTATGGCTACACCTTC
d_call: TRBD1; j_call: TRBJ2-5; clone_size: .; v_call: TRBV19; cdr3_aa: CASSDRVTGGETQYF; cdr3_nt: TGTGCCAGTAGTGACAGGGTCACAGGGGGAGAGACCCAGTACTTC
d_call: TRBD1; j_call: TRBJ2-7; clone_size: once; v_call: TRBV30; cdr3_aa: CAWSTGTGSLYEQYF; cdr3_nt: TGTGCCTGGAGTACCGGGACAGGGTCTCTCTACGAGCAGTACTTC
d_call: TRBD2; j_call: TRBJ2-1; clone_size: once; v_call: TRBV19; cdr3_aa: CASSLTSGRSYNEQFF; cdr3_nt: TGTGCCAGTAGTTTGACTAGCGGGAGGTCCTACAATGAGCAGTTCTTC
d_call: TRBD1; j_call: TRBJ1-3; clone_size: once; v_call: TRBV5-5; cdr3_aa: CASSQGQYSGNTIYF; cdr3_nt: TGTGCCAGCAGCCAGGGACAGTACTCTGGAAACACCATATATTTT
d_call: .; j_call: TRBJ1-5; clone_size: few; v_call: TRBV7-2; cdr3_aa: CASSLVGTPNQPQHF; cdr3_nt: TGTGCCAGCAGCTTAGTAGGGACACCTAATCAGCCCCAGCATTTT
d_call: .; j_call: TRBJ1-1; clone_size: .; v_call: TRBV11-2; cdr3_aa: CASSLDGWGGTEAFF; cdr3_nt: TGTGCCAGCAGCTTAGATGGTTGGGGAGGCACTGAAGCTTTCTTT